Below are 5 T cell receptor beta chains sequenced from a single sample in a study of blood T cell repertoires in COVID-19. Sequencing used immunoSEQ multiplex PCR; TCRdb keeps in-frame clones, though not all of them. The sample has 250,000 to 300,000 clones, approximately 86% seen once. The sequenced sample consisted of PBMCs or T cells enriched from blood (not recorded which). The source is a woman in her twenties or thirties who had recovered from COVID-19.

The rearrangement uses TRBV5-6 and TRBJ1-1; D is uncertain. Trimming stripped 0 bases from V and 5 bases from J, with 17 bases between. Germline V gives CDR1 SGHDT, CDR2 YYEEEE. The length of the CDR3 is 16 residues. CDR3 protein: CASSLGLGLSGTEAFF. The CDR3 region has the DNA TGTGCCAGCAGCTTGGGGCTTGGACTTTCGGGAACTGAAGCTTTCTTT. Based on the CDR3 plus reference TRBV5-6 and TRBJ1-1, the full variable domain is DAGVTQSPTHLIKTRGQQVTLRCSPKSGHDTVSWYQQALGQGPQFIFQYYEEEERQRGNFPDRFSGHQFPNYSSELNVNALLLGDSALYLCASSLGLGLSGTEAFFGQGTRLTVV.

This clone was recorded once. The chain combines TRBV5-1 with TRBJ1-1; D possibly corresponds to TRBD1 (5 bases). The CDR3 is 14 residues long. V dropped 1 base and J dropped 5 bases, with 12 bases sitting between them. CDR1 is SGHRS, CDR2 YFSETQ, per germline. CDR3 amino acids: CASSLSPGRTEAFF. CDR3 nucleotides: TGCGCCAGCAGCTTGTCTCCAGGGCGAACTGAAGCTTTCTTT.

The gene calls are TRBV11-2 and TRBJ1-4; TRBD1 might be the D (5 bases). Germline loops: CDR1 SGHAT, CDR2 FQNNGV. CDR3 size: 17 residues. Trimming stripped 1 base from V and 2 bases from J, with 14 bases between. CDR3 in DNA: TGTGCCAGCAGCTTAGCCAGCAACAGGCGGACTAATGAAAAACTGTTTTTT. Translating it yields CASSLASNRRTNEKLFF. The full variable domain, with the rest looked up from reference TRBV11-2 and TRBJ1-4, is EAGVAQSPRYKIIEKRQSVAFWCNPISGHATLYWYQQILGQGPKLLIQFQNNGVVDDSQLPKDRFSAERLKGVDSTLKIQPAKLEDSAVYLCASSLASNRRTNEKLFFGSGTQLSVL.

This chain uses TRBV6-5 with TRBJ1-1; D unresolved. This CDR3 spans 15 amino acids. Trimming removed 6 bases from V and 5 bases from J, with 19 bases in between. Germline V CDR1 and CDR2: MNHEY, SVGAGI. The CDR3 nucleotides read TGTGCCAGCAGCCCAAACGGGGAACTGAGGACTGAAGCTTTCTTT. Translated: CASSPNGELRTEAFF.

The chain recombines TRBV15 with TRBJ1-1; D not certain. Germline V gene lookup returns CDR1 LNHNV and CDR2 YYDKDF (reference sequence). The CDR3 runs to 15 residues. V shed 1 base and J shed 1 base, with 10 bases lying between them. CDR3 sequence: CATSRGAVQNTEAFF. CDR3 nucleotides: TGTGCCACCAGCAGAGGAGCGGTACAGAACACTGAAGCTTTCTTT.